This T cell receptor beta chain was identified in a study of T cell responses to AZD1222 COVID-19 vaccine. Germline CDR1 is MNHEY and CDR2 is SVGAGI. With V trimmed by 5 bases and J by 5 bases, 4 bases remained unmatched. The CDR3 is 15 amino acids. Repertoires were generated with immunoSEQ multiplex PCR, while TCRdb's copy carries only in-frame clones and drops some. The sample has roughly 70,000 clones, roughly 87% seen once. Source: peripheral blood, taken 28 days after the second AZD1222 dose. The V call is TRBV6-5, the J call TRBJ2-4; the match to TRBD1 covers 12 bases. The sequence was obtained from an adult who received the AZD1222 COVID-19 vaccine. CDR3 region: CASSRDRGHENIQYF. Written as DNA, the CDR3 is TGTGCCAGCAGTCGGGACAGGGGGCATGAAAACATTCAGTACTTC.